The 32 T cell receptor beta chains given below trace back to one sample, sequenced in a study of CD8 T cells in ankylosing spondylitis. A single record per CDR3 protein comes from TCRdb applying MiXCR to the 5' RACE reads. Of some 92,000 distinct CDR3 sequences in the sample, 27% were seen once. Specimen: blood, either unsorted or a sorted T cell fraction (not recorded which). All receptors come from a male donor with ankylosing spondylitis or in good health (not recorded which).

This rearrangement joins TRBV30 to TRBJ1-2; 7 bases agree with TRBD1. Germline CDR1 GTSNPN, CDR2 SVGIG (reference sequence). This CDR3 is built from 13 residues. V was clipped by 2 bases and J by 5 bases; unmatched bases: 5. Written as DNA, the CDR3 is TGTGCCTGGAGTCCGGGACAGCGGTATGGCTACACCTTC. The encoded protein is CAWSPGQRYGYTF. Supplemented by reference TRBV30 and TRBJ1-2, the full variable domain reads SQTIHQWPATLVQPVGSPLSLECTVEGTSNPNLYWYRQAAGRGLQLLFYSVGIGQISSEVPQNLSASRPQDRQFILSSKKLLLSDSGFYLCAWSPGQRYGYTFGSGTRLTVV.

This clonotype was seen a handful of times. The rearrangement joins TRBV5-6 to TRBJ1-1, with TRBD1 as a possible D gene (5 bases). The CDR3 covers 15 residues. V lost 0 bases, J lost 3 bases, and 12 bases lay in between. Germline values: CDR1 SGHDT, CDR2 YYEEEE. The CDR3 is CASSLGGAPDTEAFF. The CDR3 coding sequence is TGTGCCAGCAGCTTGGGAGGGGCGCCGGACACTGAAGCTTTCTTT.

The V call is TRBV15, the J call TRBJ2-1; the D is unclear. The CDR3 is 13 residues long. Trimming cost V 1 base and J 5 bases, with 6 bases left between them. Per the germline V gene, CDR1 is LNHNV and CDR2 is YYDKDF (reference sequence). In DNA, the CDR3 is TGTGCCACCAGCAGAGGGCCTAACAATGAGCAGTTCTTC. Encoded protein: CATSRGPNNEQFF.

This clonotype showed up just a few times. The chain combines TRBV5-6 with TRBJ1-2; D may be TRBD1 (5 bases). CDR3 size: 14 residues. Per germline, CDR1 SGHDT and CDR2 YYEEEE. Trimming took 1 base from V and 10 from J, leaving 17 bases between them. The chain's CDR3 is CASSLYSGLGLYTF. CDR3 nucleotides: TGTGCCAGCAGCTTGTATTCAGGGTTGGGCCTCTACACCTTC.

DNA of the CDR3: TGTGCCAGCAGCTTCCGGACAGACGAAAAACTGTTTTTT. Translation: CASSFRTDEKLFF. The J gene is TRBJ1-4, the V gene TRBV5-6, with D maybe TRBD1 (6 bases). V gave up 2 bases and J gave up 8 bases, with 10 bases separating them. This CDR3 comprises 13 residues. The germline gives CDR1 SGHDT, CDR2 YYEEEE.

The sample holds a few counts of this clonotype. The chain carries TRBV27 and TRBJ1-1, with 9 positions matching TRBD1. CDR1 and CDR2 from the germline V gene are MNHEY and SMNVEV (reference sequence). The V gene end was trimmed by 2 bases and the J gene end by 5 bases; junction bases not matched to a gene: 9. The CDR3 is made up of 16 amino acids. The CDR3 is CASSLETGGKRTEAFF. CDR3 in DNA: TGTGCCAGCAGTTTAGAGACAGGGGGAAAAAGGACTGAAGCTTTCTTT.

Here the CDR3 reads CAIKSGTGDQPQHF. DNA for the CDR3: TGTGCCATCAAATCCGGGACAGGGGATCAGCCCCAGCATTTT. J is TRBJ1-5 and V is TRBV10-3; 10 bases fit TRBD1. Trimming at V came to 7 bases and at J to 5 bases, leaving 5 bases not matched to a gene. Germline V gives CDR1 ENHRY, CDR2 SYGVKD. The CDR3 spans 14 residues.

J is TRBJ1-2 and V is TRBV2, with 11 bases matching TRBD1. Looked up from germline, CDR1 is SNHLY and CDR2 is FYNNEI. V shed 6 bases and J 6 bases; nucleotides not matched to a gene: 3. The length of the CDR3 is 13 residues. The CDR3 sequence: CASRRGQGDGYTF. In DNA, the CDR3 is TGTGCCAGCAGGAGGGGACAGGGGGATGGCTACACCTTC. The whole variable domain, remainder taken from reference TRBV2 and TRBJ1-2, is EPEVTQTPSHQVTQMGQEVILRCVPISNHLYFYWYRQILGQKVEFLVSFYNNEISEKSEIFDDQFSVERPDGSNFTLKIRSTKLEDSAMYFCASRRGQGDGYTFGSGTRLTVV.

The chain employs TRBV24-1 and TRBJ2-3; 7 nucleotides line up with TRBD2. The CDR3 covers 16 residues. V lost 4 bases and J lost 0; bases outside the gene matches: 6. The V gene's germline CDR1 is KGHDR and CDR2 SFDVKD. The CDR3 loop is CATSDFAGVSTDTQYF. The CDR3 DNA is TGTGCCACCAGTGACTTCGCGGGGGTCAGCACAGATACGCAGTATTTT.

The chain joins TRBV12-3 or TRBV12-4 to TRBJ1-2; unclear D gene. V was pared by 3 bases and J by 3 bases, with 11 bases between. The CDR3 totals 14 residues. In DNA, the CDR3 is TGTGCCAGCAGTTTGAGTGCGGCTGACTATGGCTACACCTTC. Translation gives CASSLSAADYGYTF.

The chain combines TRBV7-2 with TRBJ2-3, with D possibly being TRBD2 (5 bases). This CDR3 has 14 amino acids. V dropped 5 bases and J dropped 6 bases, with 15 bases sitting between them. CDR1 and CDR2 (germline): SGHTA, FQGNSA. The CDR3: CASSLRPGMDTQYF. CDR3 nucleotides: TGTGCCAGCAGCCTCCGTCCGGGGATGGATACGCAGTATTTT.

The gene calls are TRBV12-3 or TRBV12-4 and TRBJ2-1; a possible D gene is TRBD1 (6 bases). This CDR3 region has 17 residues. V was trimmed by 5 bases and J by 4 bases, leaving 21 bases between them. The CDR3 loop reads CASSPNLRGSRYNEQFF. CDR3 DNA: TGTGCCAGCAGTCCTAATTTGAGGGGGAGCCGTTACAATGAGCAGTTCTTC.

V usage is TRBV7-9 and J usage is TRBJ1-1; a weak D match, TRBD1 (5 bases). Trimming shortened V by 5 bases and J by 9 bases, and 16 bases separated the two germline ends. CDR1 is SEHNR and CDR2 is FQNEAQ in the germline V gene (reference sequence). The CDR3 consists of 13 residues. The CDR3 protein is CASSPGHGHQAFF. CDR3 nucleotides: TGTGCCAGCAGCCCCGGACATGGGCACCAAGCTTTCTTT.

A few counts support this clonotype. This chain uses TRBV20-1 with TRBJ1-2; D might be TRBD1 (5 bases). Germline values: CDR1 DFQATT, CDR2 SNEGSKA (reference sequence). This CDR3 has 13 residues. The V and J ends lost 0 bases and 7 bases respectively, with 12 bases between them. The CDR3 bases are TGCAGTGCTAGAGACCGGCAGGGTCTTGGCTACACCTTC. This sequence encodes CSARDRQGLGYTF.

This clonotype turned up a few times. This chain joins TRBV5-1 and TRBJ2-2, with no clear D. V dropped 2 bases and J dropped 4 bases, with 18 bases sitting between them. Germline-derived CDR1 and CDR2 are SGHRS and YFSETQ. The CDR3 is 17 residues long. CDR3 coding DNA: TGCGCCAGCAGCTTTCAGACCCCGAAGGCCATCACCGGGGAGCTGTTTTTT. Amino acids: CASSFQTPKAITGELFF. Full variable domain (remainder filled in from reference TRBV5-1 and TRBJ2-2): KAGVTQTPRYLIKTRGQQVTLSCSPISGHRSVSWYQQTPGQGLQFLFEYFSETQRNKGNFPGRFSGRQFSNSRSEMNVSTLELGDSALYLCASSFQTPKAITGELFFGEGSRLTVL.

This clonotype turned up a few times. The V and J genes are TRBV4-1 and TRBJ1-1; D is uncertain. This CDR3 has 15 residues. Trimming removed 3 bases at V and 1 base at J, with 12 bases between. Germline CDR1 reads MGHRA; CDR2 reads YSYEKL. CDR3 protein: CASSQAANRNTEAFF. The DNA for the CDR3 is TGCGCCAGCAGCCAGGCCGCGAATCGGAACACTGAAGCTTTCTTT.

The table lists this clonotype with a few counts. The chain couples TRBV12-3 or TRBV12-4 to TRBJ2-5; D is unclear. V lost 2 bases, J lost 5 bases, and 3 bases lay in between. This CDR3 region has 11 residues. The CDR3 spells CASSLTETQYF. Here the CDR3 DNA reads TGTGCCAGCAGTTTAACGGAGACCCAGTACTTC.

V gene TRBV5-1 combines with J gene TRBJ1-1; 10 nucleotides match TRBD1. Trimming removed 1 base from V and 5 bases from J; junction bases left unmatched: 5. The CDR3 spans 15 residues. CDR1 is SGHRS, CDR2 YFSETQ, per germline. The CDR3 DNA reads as TGCGCCAGCAGCTTGAGACAGGGGGCAGCTACTGAAGCTTTCTTT. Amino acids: CASSLRQGAATEAFF.

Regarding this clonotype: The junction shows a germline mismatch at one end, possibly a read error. The CDR3 DNA reads TGCGCCAGCAGTTTGGCGACGGCTAGCACAGATACGCAGTATTTT. It codes for CASSLATASTDTQYF. The chain joins TRBV5-1 to TRBJ2-3, with no clear D. The CDR3 is 15 residues long. The germline CDR1 and CDR2 sequences are SGHRS and YFSETQ.

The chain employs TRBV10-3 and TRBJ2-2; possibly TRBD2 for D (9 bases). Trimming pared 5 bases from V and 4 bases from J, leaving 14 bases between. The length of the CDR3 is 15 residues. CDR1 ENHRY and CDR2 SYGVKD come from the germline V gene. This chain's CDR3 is CAISPSGTGTGELFF. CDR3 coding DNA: TGTGCCATCAGTCCTAGCGGGACAGGCACCGGGGAGCTGTTTTTT.

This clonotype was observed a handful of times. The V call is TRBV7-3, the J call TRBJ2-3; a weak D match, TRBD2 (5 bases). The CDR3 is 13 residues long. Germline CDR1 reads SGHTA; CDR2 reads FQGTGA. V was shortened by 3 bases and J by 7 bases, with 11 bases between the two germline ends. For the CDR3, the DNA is TGTGCCAGCAGCTTGTCACTAGAAAATACGCAGTATTTT. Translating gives CASSLSLENTQYF.

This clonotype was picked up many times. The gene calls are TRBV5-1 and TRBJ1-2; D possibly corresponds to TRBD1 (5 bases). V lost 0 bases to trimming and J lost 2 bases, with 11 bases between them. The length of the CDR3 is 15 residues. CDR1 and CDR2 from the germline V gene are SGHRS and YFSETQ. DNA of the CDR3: TGCGCCAGCAGCTTGGTTTTAGGGGAGAACTATGGCTACACCTTC. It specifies CASSLVLGENYGYTF.

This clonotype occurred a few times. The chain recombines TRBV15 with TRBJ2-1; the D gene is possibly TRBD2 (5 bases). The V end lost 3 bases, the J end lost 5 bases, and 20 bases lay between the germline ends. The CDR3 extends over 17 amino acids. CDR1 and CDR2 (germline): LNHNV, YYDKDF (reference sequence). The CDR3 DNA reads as TGTGCCACCAGCAGGAGGACTTACACAGCAAGAAACAATGAGCAGTTCTTC. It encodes CATSRRTYTARNNEQFF. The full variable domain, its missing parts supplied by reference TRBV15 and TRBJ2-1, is DAMVIQNPRYQVTQFGKPVTLSCSQTLNHNVMYWYQQKSSQAPKLLFHYYDKDFNNEADTPDNFQSRRPNTSFCFLDIRSPGLGDTAMYLCATSRRTYTARNNEQFFGPGTRLTVL.

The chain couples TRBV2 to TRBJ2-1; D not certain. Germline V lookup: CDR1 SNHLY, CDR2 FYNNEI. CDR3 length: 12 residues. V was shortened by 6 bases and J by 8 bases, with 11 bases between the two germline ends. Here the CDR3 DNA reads TGTGCCAGCAGGCCCCCAGCCCATGAGCAGTTCTTC. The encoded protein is CASRPPAHEQFF.

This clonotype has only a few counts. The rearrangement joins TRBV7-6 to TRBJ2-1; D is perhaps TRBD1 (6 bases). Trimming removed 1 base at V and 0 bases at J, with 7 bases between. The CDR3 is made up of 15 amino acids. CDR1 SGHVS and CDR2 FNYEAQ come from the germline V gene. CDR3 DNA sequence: TGTGCCAGCAGCTTAGTGGACAGCTCCTACAATGAGCAGTTCTTC. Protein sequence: CASSLVDSSYNEQFF.

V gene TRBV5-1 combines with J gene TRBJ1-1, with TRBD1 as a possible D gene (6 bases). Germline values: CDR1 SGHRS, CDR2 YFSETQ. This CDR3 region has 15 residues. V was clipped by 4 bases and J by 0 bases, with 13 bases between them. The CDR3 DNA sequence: TGCGCCAGCAGCCCCACAGGGACTATGAACACTGAAGCTTTCTTT. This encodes CASSPTGTMNTEAFF.

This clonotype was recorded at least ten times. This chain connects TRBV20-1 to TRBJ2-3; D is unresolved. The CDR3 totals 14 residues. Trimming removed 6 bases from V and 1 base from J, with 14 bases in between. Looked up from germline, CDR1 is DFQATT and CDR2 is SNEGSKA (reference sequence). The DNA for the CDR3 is TGCAGTGCGCGAGCACCAGATGGCACAGATACGCAGTATTTT. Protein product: CSARAPDGTDTQYF.

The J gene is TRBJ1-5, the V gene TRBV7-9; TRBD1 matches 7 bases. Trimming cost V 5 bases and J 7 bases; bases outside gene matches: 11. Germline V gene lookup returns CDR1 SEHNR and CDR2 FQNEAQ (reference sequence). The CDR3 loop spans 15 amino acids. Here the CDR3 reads CASSTAGTELQPQHF. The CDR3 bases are TGTGCCAGCAGCACAGCCGGGACAGAGCTACAGCCCCAGCATTTT. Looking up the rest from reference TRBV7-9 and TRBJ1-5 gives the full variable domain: DTGVSQNPRHKITKRGQNVTFRCDPISEHNRLYWYRQTLGQGPEFLTYFQNEAQLEKSRLLSDRFSAERPKGSFSTLEIQRTEQGDSAMYLCASSTAGTELQPQHFGDGTRLSIL.

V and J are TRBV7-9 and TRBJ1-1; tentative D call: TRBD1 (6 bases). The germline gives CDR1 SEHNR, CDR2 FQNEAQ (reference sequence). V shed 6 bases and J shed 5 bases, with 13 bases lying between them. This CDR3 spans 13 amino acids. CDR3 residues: CASRAGEHTEAFF. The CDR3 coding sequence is TGTGCCAGCAGAGCAGGGGAGCATACTGAAGCTTTCTTT.

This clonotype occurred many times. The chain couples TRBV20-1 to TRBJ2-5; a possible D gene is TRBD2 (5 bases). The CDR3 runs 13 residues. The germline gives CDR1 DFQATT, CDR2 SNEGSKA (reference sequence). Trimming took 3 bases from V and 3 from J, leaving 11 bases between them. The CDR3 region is CSASPSGEETQYF. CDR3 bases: TGCAGTGCTAGTCCCAGCGGAGAAGAGACCCAGTACTTC.

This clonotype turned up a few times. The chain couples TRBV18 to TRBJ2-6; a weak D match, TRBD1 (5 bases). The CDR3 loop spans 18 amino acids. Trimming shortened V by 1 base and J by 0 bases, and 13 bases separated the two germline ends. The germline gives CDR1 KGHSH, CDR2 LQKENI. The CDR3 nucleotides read TGTGCCAGCTCACCACAGGGGCAGTTGAGCTCTGGGGCCAACGTCCTGACTTTC. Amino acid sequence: CASSPQGQLSSGANVLTF.

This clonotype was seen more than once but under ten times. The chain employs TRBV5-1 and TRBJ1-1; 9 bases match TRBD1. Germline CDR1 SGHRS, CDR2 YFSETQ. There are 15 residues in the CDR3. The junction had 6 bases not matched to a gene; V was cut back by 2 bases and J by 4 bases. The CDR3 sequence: CASSLDGTGITEAFF. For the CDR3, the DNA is TGCGCCAGCAGCTTAGACGGGACAGGGATCACTGAAGCTTTCTTT. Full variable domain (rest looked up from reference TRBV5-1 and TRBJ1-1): KAGVTQTPRYLIKTRGQQVTLSCSPISGHRSVSWYQQTPGQGLQFLFEYFSETQRNKGNFPGRFSGRQFSNSRSEMNVSTLELGDSALYLCASSLDGTGITEAFFGQGTRLTVV.